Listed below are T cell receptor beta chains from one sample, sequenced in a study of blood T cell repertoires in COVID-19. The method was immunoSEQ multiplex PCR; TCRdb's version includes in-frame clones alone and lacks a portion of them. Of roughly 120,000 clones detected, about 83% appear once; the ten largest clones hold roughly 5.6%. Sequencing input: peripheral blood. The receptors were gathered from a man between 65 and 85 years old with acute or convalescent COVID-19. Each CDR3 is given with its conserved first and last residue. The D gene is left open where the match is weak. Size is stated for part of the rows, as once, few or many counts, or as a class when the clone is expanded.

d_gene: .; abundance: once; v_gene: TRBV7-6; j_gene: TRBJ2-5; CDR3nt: TGTGCCAGCAGCTTATCGGCGGGGCCCCAAGAGACCCAGTACTTC; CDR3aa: CASSLSAGPQETQYF
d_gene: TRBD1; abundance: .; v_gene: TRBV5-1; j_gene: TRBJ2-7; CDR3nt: TGCGCCAGCAGTACTTGGACAGGACTCTCTGGCGAGCAGTACTTC; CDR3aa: CASSTWTGLSGEQYF
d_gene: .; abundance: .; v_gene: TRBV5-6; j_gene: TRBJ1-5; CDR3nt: TGTGCCAGCAGCTTGTGGGGCGGCAATCAGCCCCAGCATTTT; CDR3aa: CASSLWGGNQPQHF
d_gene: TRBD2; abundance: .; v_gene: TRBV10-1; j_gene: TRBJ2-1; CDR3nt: TGCGCCAGCGGCCGCGGGGGGAGTCATGAGCAGTTCTTC; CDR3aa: CASGRGGSHEQFF
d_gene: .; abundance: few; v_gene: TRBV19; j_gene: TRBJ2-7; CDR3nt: TGTGCCAGTAGTATAGCGGGGGACAGCCTTTGGAACGAGCAGTACTTC; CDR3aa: CASSIAGDSLWNEQYF
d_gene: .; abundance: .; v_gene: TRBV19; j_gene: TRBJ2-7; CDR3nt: TGTGCCAGTAGTAGAGTAGGAGGTAGGTCGATGTACGAGCAGTACTTC; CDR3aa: CASSRVGGRSMYEQYF
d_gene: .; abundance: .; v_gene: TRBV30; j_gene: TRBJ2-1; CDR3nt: TGTGCCTGGAGTGTTGGCTACGTGGGGACTCGCTCCTACAATGAGCAGTTCTTC; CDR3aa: CAWSVGYVGTRSYNEQFF
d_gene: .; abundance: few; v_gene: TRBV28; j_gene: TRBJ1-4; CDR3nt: TGTGCCAGCTCCTCAGGGGCAACTAATGAAAAACTGTTTTTT; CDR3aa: CASSSGATNEKLFF
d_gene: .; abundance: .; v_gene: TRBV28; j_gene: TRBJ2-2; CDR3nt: TGTGCCATAAAGACAGGGAACACCGGGGAGCTGTTTTTT; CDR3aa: CAIKTGNTGELFF
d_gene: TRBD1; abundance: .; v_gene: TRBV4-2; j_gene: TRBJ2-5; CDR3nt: TGTGCCAGCAGCCAAGAGGAGGACAGGGGGCTGGGCCAAGAGACCCAGTACTTC; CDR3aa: CASSQEEDRGLGQETQYF
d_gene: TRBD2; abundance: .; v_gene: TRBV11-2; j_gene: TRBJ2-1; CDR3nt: TGTGCCAGCACCCACAGACCCGGAGGAGTAGCGGGAGACAATGAGCAGTTCTTC; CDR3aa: CASTHRPGGVAGDNEQFF
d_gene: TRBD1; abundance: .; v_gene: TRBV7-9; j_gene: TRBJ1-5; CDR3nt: TGTGCCAGCAGCTCCGGACAGGGTTGGCAGCCCCAGCATTTT; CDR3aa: CASSSGQGWQPQHF
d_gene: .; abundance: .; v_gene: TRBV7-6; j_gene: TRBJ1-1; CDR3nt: TGTGCCAGCAGCCCCGGGGTAGGTTCCTACACTGAAGCTTTCTTT; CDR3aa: CASSPGVGSYTEAFF
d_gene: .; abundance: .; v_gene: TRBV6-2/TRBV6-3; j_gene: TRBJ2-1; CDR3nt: TGTGCCAGCAGTCATGCCCCCACCAGCTACAATGAGCAGTTCTTC; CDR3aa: CASSHAPTSYNEQFF
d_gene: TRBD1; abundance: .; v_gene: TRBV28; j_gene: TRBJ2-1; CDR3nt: TGTGCCAGCAGTTGGGGGACAGTGGGATACAATGAGCAGTTCTTC; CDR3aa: CASSWGTVGYNEQFF
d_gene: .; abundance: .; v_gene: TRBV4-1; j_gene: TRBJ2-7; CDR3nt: TGCGCCAGCAGCCGTCTTGGACAGACCTCCTACGAGCAGTACTTC; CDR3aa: CASSRLGQTSYEQYF
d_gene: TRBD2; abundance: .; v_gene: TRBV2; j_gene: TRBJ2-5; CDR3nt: TGTGCCAGCAGTAGGGAAGCGGGGGGTCCAGAGACCCAGTACTTC; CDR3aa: CASSREAGGPETQYF
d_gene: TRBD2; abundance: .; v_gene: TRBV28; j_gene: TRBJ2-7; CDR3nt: TGTGCCAGCAGTTTAGAGGTGGGAGGGCCATACGAGCAGTACTTC; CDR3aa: CASSLEVGGPYEQYF
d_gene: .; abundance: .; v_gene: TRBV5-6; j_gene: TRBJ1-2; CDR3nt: TGTGCCAGCAGCTTTGTCGCCAGTATCTATGGCTACACCTTC; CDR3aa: CASSFVASIYGYTF
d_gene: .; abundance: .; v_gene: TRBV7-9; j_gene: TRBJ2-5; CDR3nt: TGTGCCAGCAGCCCCTGGGGACTGGAAGAGACCCAGTACTTC; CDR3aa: CASSPWGLEETQYF
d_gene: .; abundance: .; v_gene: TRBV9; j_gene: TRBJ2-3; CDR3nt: TGTGCCAGCAGCGTAGAAGCTCAGGGGACAGATACGCAGTATTTT; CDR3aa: CASSVEAQGTDTQYF
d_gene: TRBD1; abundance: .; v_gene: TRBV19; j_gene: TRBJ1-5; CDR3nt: TGTGCCAGTAGTATAAATGGGGCAGGGGGTGGTCAGCCCCAGCATTTT; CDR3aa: CASSINGAGGGQPQHF
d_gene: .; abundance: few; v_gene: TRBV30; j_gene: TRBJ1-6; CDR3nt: TGTGCCTGGAGTAATATGGACTTGGATTCACCCCTCCACTTT; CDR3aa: CAWSNMDLDSPLHF
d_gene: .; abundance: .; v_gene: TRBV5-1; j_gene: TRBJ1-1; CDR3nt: TGCGCCAGCAGCTTGGCGGGGAGGGCCCTCACTGAAGCTTTCTTT; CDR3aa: CASSLAGRALTEAFF
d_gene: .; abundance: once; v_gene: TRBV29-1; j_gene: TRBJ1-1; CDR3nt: TGCAGCGTGTACAGGGTTGACACTGAAGCTTTCTTT; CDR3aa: CSVYRVDTEAFF
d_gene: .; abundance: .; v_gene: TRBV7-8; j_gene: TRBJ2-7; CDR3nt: TGTGCCAGCAGCCGCGCCTACGAGCAGTACTTC; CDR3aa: CASSRAYEQYF
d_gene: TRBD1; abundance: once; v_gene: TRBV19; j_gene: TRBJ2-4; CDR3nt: TGTGCCAGTAGTATCGGGACAGGGGGAGACATTCAGTACTTC; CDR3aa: CASSIGTGGDIQYF
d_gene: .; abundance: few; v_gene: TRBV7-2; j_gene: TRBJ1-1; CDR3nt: TGTGCCAGCAGCTCGCAGGGGTGGGTTACTGAAGCTTTCTTT; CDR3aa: CASSSQGWVTEAFF
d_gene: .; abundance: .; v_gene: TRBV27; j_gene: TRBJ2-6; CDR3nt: TGTGCCAGCAGTTTATACTTCTCTGGGGCCAACGTCCTGACTTTC; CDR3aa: CASSLYFSGANVLTF
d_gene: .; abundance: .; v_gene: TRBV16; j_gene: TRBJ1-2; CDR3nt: TGTGCCAGCAGCCCCAACCCTCCCAAAGCCCGAAGTACCTTC; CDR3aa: CASSPNPPKARSTF
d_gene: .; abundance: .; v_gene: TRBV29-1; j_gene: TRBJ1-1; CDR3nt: TGCAGCGTTGGAGGTCTACCTGAAGCTTTCTTT; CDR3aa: CSVGGLPEAFF
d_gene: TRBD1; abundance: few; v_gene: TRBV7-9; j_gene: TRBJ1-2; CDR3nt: TGTGCCAGCAGCTTTCCTGGACAGGGCCATTTCGGCTACACCTTC; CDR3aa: CASSFPGQGHFGYTF
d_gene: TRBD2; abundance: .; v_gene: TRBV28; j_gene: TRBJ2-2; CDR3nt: TGTGCCAGCAGTTTTGCGGGAGTTGGCACCGGGGAGCTGTTTTTT; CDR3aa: CASSFAGVGTGELFF
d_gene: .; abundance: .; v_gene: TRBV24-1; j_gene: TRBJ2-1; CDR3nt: TGTGCCACCAGTGAGCCCTCGTTGAGCTCCTACAATGAGCAGTTCTTC; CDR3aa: CATSEPSLSSYNEQFF
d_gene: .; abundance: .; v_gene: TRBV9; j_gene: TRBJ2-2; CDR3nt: TGTGCCAGCACACAGGGCACTAACACCGGGGAGCTGTTTTTT; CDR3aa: CASTQGTNTGELFF
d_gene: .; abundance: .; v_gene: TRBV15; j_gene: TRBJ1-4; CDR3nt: TGTGCCACCAGCATCAGTCTCCCAGGGATTGAAAAACTGTTTTTT; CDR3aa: CATSISLPGIEKLFF
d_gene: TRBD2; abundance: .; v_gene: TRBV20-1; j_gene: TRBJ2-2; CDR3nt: TGCAGTGCTAGTAGGCGGGAGTTAACCGGGGAGCTGTTTTTT; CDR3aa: CSASRRELTGELFF
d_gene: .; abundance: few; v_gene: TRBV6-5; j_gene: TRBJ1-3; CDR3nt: TGTGCCAGCTCCCGATCGGGTGCCGGAAACACCATATATTTT; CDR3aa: CASSRSGAGNTIYF
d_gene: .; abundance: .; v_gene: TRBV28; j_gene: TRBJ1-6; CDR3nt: TGTGCCAGCACCGTATGGGCAGGGTGGCCATCTAATTCACCCCTCCACTTT; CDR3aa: CASTVWAGWPSNSPLHF
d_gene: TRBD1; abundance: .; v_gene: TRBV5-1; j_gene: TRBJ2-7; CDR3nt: TGCGCCAGCAGTTGGGGGACAGGGCCCTACGAGCAGTACTTC; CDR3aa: CASSWGTGPYEQYF
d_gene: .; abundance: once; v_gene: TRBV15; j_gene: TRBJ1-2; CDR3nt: TGTGCCACCAGCAGAGATTTCCAAGCCTCCTCGGGTGGCTACACCTTC; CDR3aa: CATSRDFQASSGGYTF
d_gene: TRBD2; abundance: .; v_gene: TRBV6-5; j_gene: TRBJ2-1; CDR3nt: TGTGCCAGCAGTCCCCCCGGGAGGGTAAATGAGCAGTTCTTC; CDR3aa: CASSPPGRVNEQFF
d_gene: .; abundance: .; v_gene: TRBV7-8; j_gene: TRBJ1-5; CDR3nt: TGTGCCAGCAGCGCCCGACAGACCTATAGCAATCAGCCCCAGCATTTT; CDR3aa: CASSARQTYSNQPQHF
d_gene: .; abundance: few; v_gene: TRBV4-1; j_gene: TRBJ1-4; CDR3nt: TGCGCCAGCAGCCAAGAAGGAGCTAACCGTGAAAAACTGTTTTTT; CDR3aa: CASSQEGANREKLFF
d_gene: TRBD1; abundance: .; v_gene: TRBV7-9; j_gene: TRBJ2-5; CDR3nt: TGTGCCAGCAGCTTAGGGGCCCGGTTGGGACAGGCCAAGAGAACCCAGTACTTC; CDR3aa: CASSLGARLGQAKRTQYF
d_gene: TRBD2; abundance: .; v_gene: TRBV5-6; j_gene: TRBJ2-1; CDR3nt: TGTGCCAGCAGCTTTAGCGGGACCGAGAGTGAGCAGTTCTTC; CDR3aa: CASSFSGTESEQFF
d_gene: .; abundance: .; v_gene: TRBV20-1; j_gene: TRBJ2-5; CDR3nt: TGCAGTGCTTCGGTCGGGGAGACCCAGTACTTC; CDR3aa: CSASVGETQYF
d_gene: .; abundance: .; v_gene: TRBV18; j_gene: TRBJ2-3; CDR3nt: TGTGCCAGCTCGGCAATTTCAGATACGCAGTATTTT; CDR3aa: CASSAISDTQYF
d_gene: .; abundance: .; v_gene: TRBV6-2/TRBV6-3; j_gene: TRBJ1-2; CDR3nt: TGTGCCAGCAGTTTCGACTCTGCTAACTATGGCTACACCTTC; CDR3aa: CASSFDSANYGYTF
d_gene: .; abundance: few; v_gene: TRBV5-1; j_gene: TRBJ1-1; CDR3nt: TGCGCCAGCACCACCGGCGGGCTGAACACTGAAGCTTTCTTT; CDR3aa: CASTTGGLNTEAFF
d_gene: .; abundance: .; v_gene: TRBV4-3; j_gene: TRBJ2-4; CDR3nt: TGCGCCAGCAGCCAAGATCCTAGGACATTACTAGCCAAAAACATTCAGTACTTC; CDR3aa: CASSQDPRTLLAKNIQYF
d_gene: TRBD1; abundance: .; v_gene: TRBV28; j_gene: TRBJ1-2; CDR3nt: TGTGCCAGCAGTCCGGGACAGGCGTCTGGCTATGGCTACACCTTC; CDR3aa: CASSPGQASGYGYTF
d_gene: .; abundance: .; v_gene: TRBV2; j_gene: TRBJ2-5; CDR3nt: TGTGCCAGCAGTGAATGGGGGCAGACCCAGTACTTC; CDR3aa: CASSEWGQTQYF